The 9 T cell receptor beta chains reported below all come from one sample, sequenced in a study of cytomegalovirus exposure and HLA in healthy donors. Primers for the PCR totalled 60 Vbeta and 13 Jbeta. Here immunoSEQ multiplex PCR was the method, and the copy in TCRdb shows in-frame clones only, minus some. The data hold around 130,000 clones, with 81% observed a single time. The sequenced sample was PBMCs. The receptors shown here come from a man younger than 35 in good health and CMV-seronegative.

The V gene is TRBV4-1, the J gene TRBJ2-7, with TRBD1 matching 10 bases. The CDR3 contains 15 residues. CDR1 and CDR2 (germline): MGHRA, YSYEKL. Trimming removed 3 bases from V and 3 bases from J; junction bases left unmatched: 5. The CDR3 sequence is CASSHPTGGFYEQYF. Here the CDR3 DNA reads TGCGCCAGCAGCCACCCGACAGGGGGCTTCTACGAGCAGTACTTC.

The chain uses TRBV10-1 and TRBJ1-6, with D possibly TRBD1 on 6 matching bases. This CDR3 has 17 amino acids. With 5 bases removed from V and 0 bases from J, the gap between germline ends came to 14 bases. The germline V gene has CDR1 WNHNN and CDR2 SYGVQD (reference sequence). CDR3: CASSLDRRSSYNSPLHF. In DNA, the CDR3 is TGCGCCAGCAGTTTGGACAGAAGAAGCTCCTATAATTCACCCCTCCACTTT.

This rearrangement joins TRBV28 to TRBJ2-5; perhaps TRBD1 as D (6 bases). V shed 5 bases and J shed 5 bases, with 18 bases lying between them. The CDR3 totals 15 residues. Germline loops: CDR1 MDHEN, CDR2 SYDVKM. CDR3 bases: TGTGCCAGCAGTGTAGGGAGTGGGGGCCGGGAGACCCAGTACTTC. As protein: CASSVGSGGRETQYF.

The gene calls are TRBV11-2 and TRBJ2-5; 7 nucleotides agree with TRBD2. J lost 3 bases, V lost 5 bases, and 15 bases had no gene match. The CDR3 has 17 residues. Germline lookup yields CDR1 SGHAT and CDR2 FQNNGV. The DNA of the CDR3 is TGTGCCAGCAGCCCGGGGAGGGACTCCATTAAAAAAGAGACCCAGTACTTC. Translation gives CASSPGRDSIKKETQYF.

The chain links TRBV5-1 to TRBJ1-2; 12 bases line up with TRBD1. The CDR3 is 17 amino acids. CDR1 is SGHRS, CDR2 YFSETQ, per germline. With 0 bases clipped from V and 8 bases from J, the junction kept 11 bases outside the gene matches. The CDR3 sequence is CASSLGPPGQGALGYTF. DNA of the CDR3: TGCGCCAGCAGCTTGGGTCCACCGGGACAGGGGGCTCTCGGCTACACCTTC. The full variable domain, completed using reference TRBV5-1 and TRBJ1-2, is KAGVTQTPRYLIKTRGQQVTLSCSPISGHRSVSWYQQTPGQGLQFLFEYFSETQRNKGNFPGRFSGRQFSNSRSEMNVSTLELGDSALYLCASSLGPPGQGALGYTFGSGTRLTVV.

As for this clone: This sample includes further DNA sequences coding for the same CDR3. The chain is built from TRBV19 and TRBJ2-1; 9 nucleotides line up with TRBD1. CDR3 length equals 15 residues. Germline V gives CDR1 LNHDA, CDR2 SQIVND (reference sequence). With V trimmed by 3 bases and J by 3 bases, 3 bases remained unmatched. The CDR3 protein is CASSIGTGIYNEQFF. The CDR3 nucleotides are TGTGCCAGTAGTATCGGGACAGGGATCTACAATGAGCAGTTCTTC.

The genes are TRBV19 and TRBJ2-3, with D unresolved. V lost 8 bases to trimming and J lost 2 bases, with 14 bases between them. The CDR3 is 14 amino acids. The germline V gene encodes CDR1 LNHDA and CDR2 SQIVND (reference sequence). CDR3 sequence: CASSDSAHTDTQYF. The CDR3 DNA reads TGTGCCAGTTCCGACTCAGCCCACACAGATACGCAGTATTTT.

V is TRBV4-2 and J is TRBJ1-3, with D perhaps TRBD1 (5 bases). The CDR3 length is 17 residues. Germline V gene lookup returns CDR1 LGHNA and CDR2 YNFKEQ. V lost 1 base and J 0 bases, leaving 13 bases between the germline ends. The CDR3 coding sequence is TGTGCCAGCAGCCAAGCCTTGGGGCCTAGCTCTGGAAACACCATATATTTT. Translation: CASSQALGPSSGNTIYF.

The chain employs TRBV7-2 and TRBJ1-4; no clear D. V was pared by 5 bases and J by 3 bases, with 10 bases between. Germline CDR1 and CDR2: SGHTA and FQGNSA. The CDR3 extends over 14 amino acids. The CDR3 sequence: CASSPTLSNEKLFF. CDR3 nucleotides: TGTGCCAGCAGCCCGACACTCTCTAATGAAAAACTGTTTTTT.